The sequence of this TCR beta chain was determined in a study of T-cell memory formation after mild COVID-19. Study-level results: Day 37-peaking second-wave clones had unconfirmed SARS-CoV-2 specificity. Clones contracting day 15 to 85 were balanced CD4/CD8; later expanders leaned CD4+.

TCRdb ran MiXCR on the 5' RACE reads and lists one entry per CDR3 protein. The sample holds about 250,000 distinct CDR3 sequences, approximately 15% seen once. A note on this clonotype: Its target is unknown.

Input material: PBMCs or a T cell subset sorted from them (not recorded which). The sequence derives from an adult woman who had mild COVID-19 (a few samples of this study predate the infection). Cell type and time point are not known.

The CDR3 DNA reads TGTGCCAGCAGCTTATATGGCCATACCACAGATACGCAGTATTTT. This sequence encodes CASSLYGHTTDTQYF. The rearrangement links TRBV7-3 to TRBJ2-3; D ambiguous. Trimming pared 2 bases from V and 2 bases from J, leaving 11 bases between. This CDR3 is built from 15 residues. The germline gives CDR1 SGHTA, CDR2 FQGTGA. Full variable domain (missing parts from reference TRBV7-3 and TRBJ2-3): GAGVSQTPSNKVTEKGKYVELRCDPISGHTALYWYRQSLGQGPEFLIYFQGTGAADDSGLPNDRFFAVRPEGSVSTLKIQRTERGDSAVYLCASSLYGHTTDTQYFGPGTRLTVL.